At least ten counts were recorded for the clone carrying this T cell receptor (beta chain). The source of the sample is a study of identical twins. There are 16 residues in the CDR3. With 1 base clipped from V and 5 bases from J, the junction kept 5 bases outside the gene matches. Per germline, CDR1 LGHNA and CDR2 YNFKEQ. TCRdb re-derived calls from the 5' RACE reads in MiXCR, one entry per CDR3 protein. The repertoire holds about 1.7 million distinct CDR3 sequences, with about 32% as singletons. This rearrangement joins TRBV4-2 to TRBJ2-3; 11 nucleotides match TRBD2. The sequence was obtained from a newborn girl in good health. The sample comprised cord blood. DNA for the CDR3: TGTGCCAGCAGCCAAGGATGGCTAGCGGGGGGAGATACGCAGTATTTT. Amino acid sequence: CASSQGWLAGGDTQYF.